A selection of T cell receptor beta chains follows, all from one sample in a study of blood T cell repertoires in COVID-19. Some clones are missing from TCRdb's copy, which holds only in-frame ones; the method was immunoSEQ multiplex PCR. The sample has roughly 300,000 clones, over 70% seen once. Sequencing was done on a sample of peripheral blood. The source is a woman aged 50 to 65 with acute or convalescent COVID-19. The conserved cysteine and the conserved F or W are not part of the CDR3 here. Fields, in order: V gene, J gene, CDR3 protein.

V gene: TRBV21-1
J gene: TRBJ1-5
CDR3 protein: ASSRGTLNQPQH

V gene: TRBV3-1/TRBV3-2
J gene: TRBJ1-1
CDR3 protein: ASSEPFQGSTEAF

V gene: TRBV4-3
J gene: TRBJ2-3
CDR3 protein: ASSPARGIDTQY

V gene: TRBV5-5
J gene: TRBJ2-3
CDR3 protein: ASSFEGQGRDTQY

V gene: TRBV11-2
J gene: TRBJ2-3
CDR3 protein: ASSLDPQGTQY

V gene: TRBV10-3
J gene: TRBJ1-2
CDR3 protein: AISENVGASYGYT

V gene: TRBV12-3/TRBV12-4
J gene: TRBJ1-1
CDR3 protein: ASRTQGFTEAF

V gene: TRBV25-1
J gene: TRBJ2-2
CDR3 protein: ASSEYGGGGNTGELF

V gene: TRBV2
J gene: TRBJ1-3
CDR3 protein: ASSEDEGNTIY

V gene: TRBV5-1
J gene: TRBJ2-5
CDR3 protein: ASSSPDREAFETQY

V gene: TRBV7-9
J gene: TRBJ1-2
CDR3 protein: ASSLGQIYGYT

V gene: TRBV6-4
J gene: TRBJ2-1
CDR3 protein: ASARELNNEQF

V gene: TRBV12-3/TRBV12-4
J gene: TRBJ2-5
CDR3 protein: ASSWGGPETQY

V gene: TRBV10-3
J gene: TRBJ1-1
CDR3 protein: AISESGREGAF

V gene: TRBV15
J gene: TRBJ2-7
CDR3 protein: ATRREGSYEQY

V gene: TRBV5-4
J gene: TRBJ1-2
CDR3 protein: ASSLIGGGDGYT

V gene: TRBV30
J gene: TRBJ2-2
CDR3 protein: AWSVLGELF

V gene: TRBV5-1
J gene: TRBJ2-3
CDR3 protein: ASSLDTSSTDTQY

V gene: TRBV5-1
J gene: TRBJ2-3
CDR3 protein: ASSLEQPSTDTQY

V gene: TRBV10-3
J gene: TRBJ1-2
CDR3 protein: AISETRTANYGYT

V gene: TRBV7-9
J gene: TRBJ2-4
CDR3 protein: ASSFPGLAGLNIQY

V gene: TRBV9
J gene: TRBJ2-7
CDR3 protein: ASSGTSGSSYEQY

V gene: TRBV6-1
J gene: TRBJ1-1
CDR3 protein: ASSENRGTEAF

V gene: TRBV4-1
J gene: TRBJ1-5
CDR3 protein: ASSQVSPEGPQH

V gene: TRBV15
J gene: TRBJ1-2
CDR3 protein: ATSRDFPVYGYT

V gene: TRBV3-1/TRBV3-2
J gene: TRBJ1-2
CDR3 protein: ASSQGGGRSYGYT

V gene: TRBV11-2
J gene: TRBJ1-5
CDR3 protein: ASSARQGNIDQPQH

V gene: TRBV6-5
J gene: TRBJ2-7
CDR3 protein: ASNERSGTYEQY

V gene: TRBV9
J gene: TRBJ2-5
CDR3 protein: ASSVRGTQIGETQY

V gene: TRBV18
J gene: TRBJ2-3
CDR3 protein: ASSPTRDTDTQY

V gene: TRBV16
J gene: TRBJ1-5
CDR3 protein: ASSQLDQRSSNQPQH

V gene: TRBV7-9
J gene: TRBJ1-2
CDR3 protein: ASSLTGQPTNGYT

V gene: TRBV4-1
J gene: TRBJ1-4
CDR3 protein: ASSPPGQGNEKLF

V gene: TRBV29-1
J gene: TRBJ1-4
CDR3 protein: SAIRGLGEKLF

V gene: TRBV7-3
J gene: TRBJ2-7
CDR3 protein: ASSGGGSVEQY

V gene: TRBV7-9
J gene: TRBJ2-3
CDR3 protein: ASSLVRASGTDTQY

V gene: TRBV5-6
J gene: TRBJ1-3
CDR3 protein: ASSLVGTGESSGNTIY

V gene: TRBV6-5
J gene: TRBJ2-2
CDR3 protein: ASSYSGTANTGELF

V gene: TRBV29-1
J gene: TRBJ1-2
CDR3 protein: SVVGTATGYT

V gene: TRBV7-3
J gene: TRBJ2-1
CDR3 protein: ASSLLAGGDEQF

V gene: TRBV7-6
J gene: TRBJ1-2
CDR3 protein: ASSRDKNYGYT

V gene: TRBV10-3
J gene: TRBJ2-5
CDR3 protein: AISDKGARTETQY

V gene: TRBV7-3
J gene: TRBJ1-5
CDR3 protein: ASSQGATEPQH

V gene: TRBV5-1
J gene: TRBJ2-1
CDR3 protein: ASSLRTSGSFDEQF

V gene: TRBV10-3
J gene: TRBJ1-1
CDR3 protein: AIGRGLTEAF

V gene: TRBV20-1
J gene: TRBJ1-1
CDR3 protein: SASILQGANEAF

V gene: TRBV14
J gene: TRBJ2-1
CDR3 protein: ASSRQGSRRSSYNEQF

V gene: TRBV5-8
J gene: TRBJ1-6
CDR3 protein: ASSLGTAYNSPLH

V gene: TRBV7-2
J gene: TRBJ1-3
CDR3 protein: ASSRYGNSGNTIY

V gene: TRBV7-2
J gene: TRBJ2-7
CDR3 protein: ASRLGGLAGPEQY

V gene: TRBV10-3
J gene: TRBJ1-2
CDR3 protein: AISGTGGYGYT

V gene: TRBV6-2/TRBV6-3
J gene: TRBJ2-1
CDR3 protein: ASSYSGRYNEQF